The entry below gives a single TCR beta chain sequence along with its context. Its antigen is as yet unknown. The CDR3 totals 16 residues. Looked up from germline, CDR1 is SGHVS and CDR2 is FQNEAQ. Trimming cost V 1 base and J 3 bases, with 15 bases left between them. The sample originates from a study of CD8 T cells in ankylosing spondylitis. A quantitative 5'-RACE method, one with molecular barcodes, was used to make TCR beta libraries. One entry per CDR3 protein, called by TCRdb with MiXCR from the 5' RACE reads. The sample consists of 350,000 to 450,000 distinct CDR3 sequences, roughly 26% of them appearing once. Study-wide points: Matched ankylosing spondylitis synovial fluid reportedly showed significant enrichment of disease-linked clones. A TCR beta motif of several highly homologous variants seemed to mark ankylosing spondylitis blood.

This chain connects TRBV7-8 to TRBJ1-1; D is unresolved. The TCR was taken from a male donor with ankylosing spondylitis. Sequences were obtained from blood, either unsorted or a sorted T cell fraction (not recorded which). CDR3 DNA: TGTGCCAGCAGCTTAGTTACGGCCGGCGTGCACACTGAAGCTTTCTTT. Translating gives CASSLVTAGVHTEAFF. The complete variable domain, with remaining parts taken from reference TRBV7-8 and TRBJ1-1, reads GAGVSQSPRYKVAKRGQDVALRCDPISGHVSLFWYQQALGQGPEFLTYFQNEAQLDKSGLPSDRFFAERPEGSVSTLKIQRTQQEDSAVYLCASSLVTAGVHTEAFFGQGTRLTVV.